These 30 T cell receptor beta chains were sequenced from one sample in a study of Ad26.COV2.S vaccination and SARS-CoV-2 variants. The treatment denotes: some 20 received Ad26.COV2.S at low or high dose, single or two shots; roughly 5 received placebo; per-sample allocation not given. Sampling happened 63 days after the first vaccine or placebo injection. Sequencing was performed with immunoSEQ multiplex PCR; in TCRdb, only in-frame clones are kept and a portion is missing. The sample lists roughly 510,000 clones, 87% occurring once. The source material was peripheral blood, sampled in a trial of Ad26.COV2.S vaccine versus placebo. These receptors were obtained from a person between 18 and 65 years old who received the Ad26.COV2.S COVID-19 vaccine or a placebo.

About this clone itself: Other DNA sequences in this sample translate to the same CDR3. The V gene is TRBV6-1, the J gene TRBJ1-5; D is undetermined. Germline loops: CDR1 MNHNS, CDR2 SASEGT. V lost 3 bases and J lost 6, with 6 bases in between. The length of the CDR3 is 12 residues. The CDR3 region has the DNA TGTGCCAGCAGTGACGGCGGTCAGCCCCAGCATTTT. It codes for CASSDGGQPQHF.

The V call is TRBV14, the J call TRBJ1-3; the D is unclear. The CDR3 is 15 amino acids. The V and J ends lost 4 bases and 0 bases respectively, with 10 bases between them. Germline CDR1 reads SGHDN; CDR2 reads FVKESK. The CDR3 DNA sequence: TGTGCCAGCAGCCCCGACGGCGGCTCTGGAAACACCATATATTTT. Protein: CASSPDGGSGNTIYF.

The chain has TRBV10-3 and TRBJ2-2, with TRBD2 matching 10 bases. Per germline, CDR1 ENHRY and CDR2 SYGVKD. This CDR3 has 16 residues. Germline trimming cut 2 bases from V and 5 bases from J; bases unmatched to any gene: 5. CDR3: CAISEVPSGGTGELFF. CDR3 DNA sequence: TGTGCCATCAGTGAGGTACCTAGCGGGGGAACCGGGGAGCTGTTTTTT.

This chain uses TRBV6-2 or TRBV6-3 with TRBJ2-5; D is perhaps TRBD1 or TRBD2 (5 bases each). The CDR3 runs 17 residues. Trimming shortened V by 6 bases and J by 7 bases, and 27 bases separated the two germline ends. Per the germline V gene, CDR1 is MNHEY and CDR2 is SVGEGT. CDR3 amino acids: CASSLPPGQTPPGTQYF. As DNA, the CDR3 is TGTGCCAGCAGCTTACCCCCGGGGCAGACCCCTCCGGGGACCCAGTACTTC.

In its sample, this clone was seen once. The genes are TRBV5-4 and TRBJ2-6; possibly TRBD1 for D (5 bases). V dropped 1 base and J dropped 1 base, with 9 bases sitting between them. The V gene's germline CDR1 is SGHNT and CDR2 YYREEE (reference sequence). This CDR3 is built from 16 residues. The CDR3 sequence: CASSLLSGSGANVLTF. DNA of the CDR3: TGTGCCAGCAGCTTGCTGTCAGGGTCTGGGGCCAACGTCCTGACTTTC.

In the case of this clone: At the DNA level, this CDR3 is encoded by other sequences in the same sample as well. The genes are TRBV24-1 and TRBJ1-5, with no clear D. Germline assignment: CDR1 KGHDR and CDR2 SFDVKD. The CDR3 contains 12 residues. Trimming took off 3 bases at V and 4 bases at J, with 3 bases between the two ends. In DNA, the CDR3 is TGTGCCACCAGTGATCCAAATCAGCCCCAGCATTTT. Protein: CATSDPNQPQHF.

The table lists this clone with a few counts. The chain employs TRBV2 and TRBJ1-2; D is ambiguous. CDR3 length equals 14 residues. The germline V gene encodes CDR1 SNHLY and CDR2 FYNNEI. V lost 2 bases and J lost 2, with 9 bases in between. This CDR3 is CASSESGGNYGYTF. CDR3 coding DNA: TGTGCCAGCAGTGAATCAGGAGGGAACTATGGCTACACCTTC.

The chain carries TRBV19 and TRBJ1-5, with TRBD1 matching 9 bases. The CDR3 loop spans 19 amino acids. Germline V gene lookup returns CDR1 LNHDA and CDR2 SQIVND (reference sequence). With V trimmed by 7 bases and J by 4 bases, 20 bases remained unmatched. CDR3 nucleotides: TGTGCCAGTACGTTTGCGGGGACAGGGACATGGGTAGTGAATCAGCCCCAGCATTTT. Protein product: CASTFAGTGTWVVNQPQHF.

The chain combines TRBV28 with TRBJ2-1; no definite D call. The CDR3 runs 12 residues. Between the trimmed V and J ends, which lost 6 bases and 10 bases, there was a span of 13 bases. Germline CDR1 and CDR2: MDHEN and SYDVKM. CDR3 sequence (DNA): TGTGCCAGCAGCATCTATGGGCGGGAGCAGTTCTTC. Its protein product is CASSIYGREQFF.

The rearrangement joins TRBV5-1 to TRBJ1-1; TRBD1 is a possible D gene (5 bases). V lost 7 bases, J lost 1 base, and 14 bases lay in between. Per the germline V gene, CDR1 is SGHRS and CDR2 is YFSETQ. The CDR3 is 14 residues long. Here the CDR3 DNA reads TGCGCCAGCGGGCCCCTAGGGGCGAACACTGAAGCTTTCTTT. Protein sequence: CASGPLGANTEAFF.

V gene TRBV7-3 combines with J gene TRBJ1-2; 7 bases agree with TRBD1. From germline, CDR1 is SGHTA and CDR2 FQGTGA. V lost 8 bases to trimming and J lost 6 bases; unmatched junction nucleotides: 18. The CDR3 sequence is 16 residues long. CDR3 DNA: TGTGCCAGCCCCCTTACACAGGGGCAGGTTAGAGATGGCTACACCTTC. Its translation: CASPLTQGQVRDGYTF. Full variable domain (rest looked up from reference TRBV7-3 and TRBJ1-2): GAGVSQTPSNKVTEKGKYVELRCDPISGHTALYWYRQSLGQGPEFLIYFQGTGAADDSGLPNDRFFAVRPEGSVSTLKIQRTERGDSAVYLCASPLTQGQVRDGYTFGSGTRLTVV.

The rearrangement links TRBV5-4 to TRBJ2-1; 14 bases are shared with TRBD2. The germline CDR1 and CDR2 sequences are SGHNT and YYREEE (reference sequence). Unmatched junction bases numbered 9, after V lost 3 bases and J lost 4 bases. This CDR3 is built from 18 residues. The CDR3 loop is CASSSPGTSGSSYNEQFF. CDR3 in DNA: TGTGCCAGCAGCTCACCCGGGACTAGCGGGAGTAGTTACAATGAGCAGTTCTTC.

As for this clone: Other DNA sequences from this sample encode an identical CDR3 as well. The chain recombines TRBV27 with TRBJ2-7; D unclear. V dropped 4 bases and J dropped 3 bases, with 4 bases sitting between them. The CDR3 has 11 residues. Germline V gene lookup returns CDR1 MNHEY and CDR2 SMNVEV (reference sequence). CDR3 protein: CASSSRYEQYF. For the CDR3, the DNA is TGTGCCAGCAGTTCCCGCTACGAGCAGTACTTC.

This rearrangement joins TRBV30 to TRBJ1-1; perhaps TRBD1 as D (6 bases). The germline gives CDR1 GTSNPN, CDR2 SVGIG (reference sequence). The CDR3 consists of 10 residues. Between the trimmed V and J ends, which lost 8 bases and 7 bases, there was a span of 11 bases. This chain's CDR3 is CASGQFEAFF. DNA for the CDR3: TGTGCCAGCGGACAGTTTGAAGCTTTCTTT.

In this sample, this clone turned up once. The chain joins TRBV3-1 (or the pseudogene TRBV3-2) to TRBJ2-4; 7 bases agree with TRBD1. Germline-derived CDR1 and CDR2 are LGHDT and YNNKEL (reference sequence). V trimming: 1 base; J trimming: 5 bases; junction bases outside the gene matches: 5. This CDR3 contains 15 residues. CDR3 residues: CASSQGWDRENIQYF. CDR3 coding DNA: TGTGCCAGCAGCCAAGGGTGGGACAGAGAAAACATTCAGTACTTC.

V and J are TRBV27 and TRBJ1-2; no definite D call. The CDR3 extends over 13 amino acids. The V gene's germline CDR1 is MNHEY and CDR2 SMNVEV (reference sequence). Trimming removed 0 bases at V and 7 bases at J, with 9 bases between. CDR3 residues: CASSLSSTTGYTF. As DNA, the CDR3 is TGTGCCAGCAGTTTATCCTCGACGACTGGCTACACCTTC.

The genes are TRBV7-9 and TRBJ2-7; D possibly uses TRBD1 or TRBD2 (5 bases each). The V end was cut by 5 bases, the J end by 5 bases, with 16 bases between. The CDR3 extends over 14 amino acids. The germline V gene has CDR1 SEHNR and CDR2 FQNEAQ (reference sequence). The CDR3 here is CASSMGPGGHEQYF. CDR3 in DNA: TGTGCCAGCAGCATGGGACCCGGCGGGCACGAGCAGTACTTC.

The chain links TRBV10-3 to TRBJ2-1; 9 bases map to TRBD2. Germline trimming cut 3 bases from V and 4 bases from J; bases unmatched to any gene: 4. The CDR3 totals 15 residues. Germline lookup yields CDR1 ENHRY and CDR2 SYGVKD. The CDR3 nucleotides read TGTGCCATCAGTGAAGAGCGGGAGGCATACAATGAGCAGTTCTTC. Residues: CAISEEREAYNEQFF.

In DNA form, the CDR3 reads TGTGCCAGCTCGCAAATAGCCGGGACAGGGCCCGGTCAGCCCCAGCATTTT. Translation gives CASSQIAGTGPGQPQHF. The V and J genes are TRBV27 and TRBJ1-5; 9 bases line up with TRBD1. Germline trimming cut 8 bases from V and 6 bases from J; bases unmatched to any gene: 17. CDR3 length: 17 residues. CDR1 and CDR2 from the germline V gene are MNHEY and SMNVEV (reference sequence).

The DNA of the CDR3 is TGCGCCAGCAGTGTAATAGCGGGAAGTGGTTGGCATGAGCAGTTCTTC. It is translated as CASSVIAGSGWHEQFF. This chain joins TRBV5-1 and TRBJ2-1; 8 nucleotides match TRBD2. Germline trimming cut 5 bases from V and 8 bases from J; bases unmatched to any gene: 15. The CDR3 contains 16 residues. Germline CDR1 is SGHRS and CDR2 is YFSETQ.

This clone was observed a few times. The chain carries TRBV7-9 and TRBJ1-3; D remains ambiguous. The CDR3 loop spans 14 amino acids. V shed 9 bases and J shed 4 bases, with 16 bases lying between them. Per the germline V gene, CDR1 is SEHNR and CDR2 is FQNEAQ (reference sequence). CDR3 loop: CASSRAEEGNTIYF. Here the CDR3 DNA reads TGTGCCAGTTCGAGGGCGGAAGAGGGAAACACCATATATTTT.

The genes are TRBV4-2 and TRBJ2-1, with TRBD2 identical over 11 bases. Germline loops: CDR1 LGHNA, CDR2 YNFKEQ. This CDR3 contains 17 residues. V dropped 1 base and J dropped 4; count of bases not matched to a gene: 6. CDR3 loop: CASSQAGTSGGYNEQFF. Here the CDR3 DNA reads TGTGCCAGCAGCCAAGCCGGGACTAGCGGAGGGTACAATGAGCAGTTCTTC.

This clone appeared a single time. CDR3 nucleotide sequence: TGTGCCAGCAGTTATCTAGTGACGGAGACCCAGTACTTC. This gives the protein CASSYLVTETQYF. The V and J genes are TRBV6-5 and TRBJ2-5; D remains unclear. The CDR3 is made up of 13 amino acids. Germline V lookup: CDR1 MNHEY, CDR2 SVGAGI. Trimming left V 3 bases short and J 5 bases short, with 10 bases between.

The chain couples TRBV28 to TRBJ2-7; D perhaps matches TRBD1 (5 bases). This CDR3 contains 14 residues. From germline, CDR1 is MDHEN and CDR2 SYDVKM. V gave up 5 bases and J gave up 7 bases, with 18 bases separating them. CDR3 sequence (DNA): TGTGCCAGCAGTGTGATTTTGGGCAGGGATGAGCAGTACTTC. Translating it yields CASSVILGRDEQYF.

The chain uses TRBV6-5 and TRBJ2-1, with 15 bases lining up with TRBD2. This CDR3 is built from 14 residues. Germline V gene sequence: CDR1 MNHEY, CDR2 SVGAGI. After removal of 8 bases from V and 7 bases from J, the junction contained 3 bases not matched to a gene. The CDR3 DNA reads TGTGCCAGCCGGACTAGCGGGAGGGGGAATGAGCAGTTCTTC. It is translated as CASRTSGRGNEQFF.

CDR3 bases: TGTGCCAGCAGTCTCGGGACAAGAATGAACACTGAAGCTTTCTTT. Amino acid sequence: CASSLGTRMNTEAFF. V usage is TRBV28 and J usage is TRBJ1-1; possibly TRBD1 for D (6 bases). The CDR3 has 15 amino acids. Germline V CDR1 and CDR2: MDHEN, SYDVKM. V was shortened by 5 bases and J by 0 bases, with 13 bases between the two germline ends.

V usage is TRBV7-2 and J usage is TRBJ2-1; 8 bases are a match to TRBD1. Germline CDR1 reads SGHTA; CDR2 reads FQGNSA. There are 15 residues in the CDR3. Unmatched junction bases numbered 8, after V lost 5 bases and J lost 5 bases. The CDR3 nucleotides read TGTGCCAGCAGCGACCGGGACAGGCTCAACAATGAGCAGTTCTTC. Translating gives CASSDRDRLNNEQFF. The complete variable domain, with remaining parts taken from reference TRBV7-2 and TRBJ2-1, reads GAGVSQSPSNKVTEKGKDVELRCDPISGHTALYWYRQSLGQGLEFLIYFQGNSAPDKSGLPSDRFSAERTGGSVSTLTIQRTQQEDSAVYLCASSDRDRLNNEQFFGPGTRLTVL.

The chain combines TRBV19 with TRBJ2-2; 11 bases match TRBD2. The CDR3 extends over 17 amino acids. The germline V gene has CDR1 LNHDA and CDR2 SQIVND (reference sequence). The V gene end was trimmed by 1 base and the J gene end by 3 bases; junction bases not matched to a gene: 4. The CDR3 here is CASSIVSGRAYTGELFF. CDR3 coding DNA: TGTGCCAGTAGTATAGTTAGCGGGAGGGCCTACACCGGGGAGCTGTTTTTT.

V and J are TRBV19 and TRBJ1-1; D call uncertain. This CDR3 comprises 12 residues. Germline assignment: CDR1 LNHDA and CDR2 SQIVND (reference sequence). Trimming removed 6 bases at V and 0 bases at J, with 5 bases between. CDR3 coding DNA: TGTGCCAGTAGGACGGTGAACACTGAAGCTTTCTTT. It yields the protein CASRTVNTEAFF.

This chain connects TRBV28 to TRBJ1-1; D unresolved. The V gene lost 3 bases and the J gene lost 0 bases, with 20 bases spanning the gap. The CDR3 runs to 18 residues. Germline CDR1 reads MDHEN; CDR2 reads SYDVKM. The CDR3 bases are TGTGCCAGCAGTTTCGACGTTAGGAGTGTACACTTGAACACTGAAGCTTTCTTT. The encoded protein is CASSFDVRSVHLNTEAFF.